Reported below is one TCR beta chain. Its antigen is unknown. The sample belongs to a study of glioma-infiltrating T cells after dendritic cell vaccination. Study-wide results and caveats: Few patients contributed both blood and tumor specimens.

The time point is: after dendritic cell vaccination, including at tumor progression/relapse. TCRdb's copy holds only in-frame clones and misses some; the assay was immunoSEQ multiplex PCR. The repertoire has around 87,000 clones, around 86% of them found once; the top ten carry less than 8%. Germline CDR1 and CDR2: SGHNT and YYREEE (reference sequence). V was clipped by 0 bases and J by 3 bases, with 9 bases between them. CDR3 length: 14 residues. The chain has TRBV5-4 and TRBJ2-5, with a possible D match to TRBD2 (6 bases). Sample: blood, taken after dendritic cell vaccination. The TCR sequence derives from a human donor with glioblastoma. CDR3 sequence: CASSLVGGKETQYF. The CDR3, as DNA: TGTGCCAGCAGCTTGGTTGGGGGGAAAGAGACCCAGTACTTC.